This T cell receptor (beta chain) was sequenced in a study of blood T cell repertoires in COVID-19. As for this clone: The sample contains more than one DNA sequence encoding this CDR3.

Using immunoSEQ multiplex PCR, the repertoire was profiled, and TCRdb retains in-frame clones only, with some absent. This repertoire shows around 470,000 clones, 75% to 90% found once; its top ten account for around 0.92%. The V gene's germline CDR1 is SEHNR and CDR2 FQNEAQ (reference sequence). This CDR3 has 12 amino acids. V shed 4 bases, J shed 7 bases, and the junction held 1 base outside the gene matches. This chain links TRBV7-9 with TRBJ2-1; 7 bases are shared with TRBD1. The TCR originated in a man aged 18 to 35 with COVID-19, enrolled during active disease. Sequencing was carried out using peripheral blood. The chain's CDR3 is CASSSTGNEQFF. CDR3 nucleotide sequence: TGTGCCAGCAGCTCGACAGGGAATGAGCAGTTCTTC.